The clone carrying this TCR beta chain was detected once. The antigen is unknown. The assay was immunoSEQ multiplex PCR, and TCRdb's table has in-frame clones only and misses some. The data contain some 5,400 clones, under 75% of them seen just once; the ten biggest clones take up 8.8%. Selected pancreatic ductal adenocarcinoma patients had undergone surgery without neoadjuvant therapy. This CDR3 is built from 13 residues. V gave up 3 bases and J gave up 9 bases, with 13 bases separating them. Germline V gene lookup returns CDR1 SGDLS and CDR2 YYNGEE. This record belongs to a study of T cells in pancreatic ductal adenocarcinoma. Points from the study as a whole: Unique clonotypes were around 7.6-fold more numerous in blood than in tumor. No significant tumor-blood clonality difference; means were about 0.1 and 0.07. Tumor-versus-blood clonality comparisons may be biased toward lower tumor diversity.

The V call is TRBV9, the J call TRBJ1-5; a weak D match, TRBD1 (6 bases). The TCR originated in a human donor with pancreatic ductal adenocarcinoma. The sequenced material came from pancreatic tumor tissue. The CDR3 here is CASSAAVGGPQHF. The CDR3 DNA reads TGTGCCAGCAGCGCCGCGGTAGGGGGGCCCCAGCATTTT.